The clone carrying this TCR beta chain has a single count. The antigen remains unidentified. Generated by immunoSEQ multiplex PCR, the TCRdb table keeps only in-frame clones and is missing some. Of about 70,000 clones in the sample, around 70% were seen once. This record belongs to a study of vaccination effects on CD4 cells after COVID-19. Study background: From two convalescent patients, samples were taken 16 days and one week before vaccination. Study-level points and caveats: Convalescent patients numbered few in the study; early post-infection timepoints were missing entirely.

Within the ViraFEST assay, antigen-specific CD4+ T cells underwent expansion with viral peptide pools prior to sequencing. Researchers isolated CD4+ T cells once ten to eleven days of culture had elapsed. Infection dated between March and December 2020, before the Alpha, Beta and Delta variants reached the United States. The CDR3 spans 15 residues. Germline V gene sequence: CDR1 SEHNR, CDR2 FQNEAQ (reference sequence). V gave up 6 bases and J gave up 4 bases; unmatched junction bases: 8. The chain employs TRBV7-9 and TRBJ2-5; 10 bases line up with TRBD2. This specimen was CD4+ T cells from PBMCs cultured with HIV peptides, taken before COVID-19 vaccination. Noted subset: HIV-1 Nef peptide pool negative control/reference culture. This receptor was obtained from a human donor who had a prior SARS-CoV-2 infection. CDR3 amino acids: CASSNGAGGRETQYF. Written as DNA, the CDR3 is TGTGCCAGCAGTAATGGAGCGGGGGGGAGAGAGACCCAGTACTTC.